These 23 T cell receptor beta chains were all obtained from the same sample, sequenced in a study of T-cell reconstitution after alpha-beta-depleted transplantation in children. Construction of the TCRbeta library involved unique molecular identifiers. TCRdb reprocessed the PCR reads via MiXCR and lists one record per CDR3 protein. Of around 960,000 distinct CDR3 sequences in the sample, about 26% were seen once. The starting material was PBMCs, mostly from graft donor cells, obtained 360 days after TCRalphabeta/CD19-depleted stem cell transplant. The receptor set was obtained from a boy in the first two years of life who had a stem cell transplant for SCID, so the T cells may come from the graft donor.

J is TRBJ1-1 and V is TRBV18; D might be TRBD1 (5 bases). The germline V and J ends were trimmed by 6 bases and 4 bases, with 18 bases remaining between them. CDR1 KGHSH and CDR2 LQKENI come from the germline V gene. The CDR3 spans 15 residues. The CDR3 nucleotides read TGTGCCAGCTCGCCCTACCCGGGGGATAGCACTGAAGCTTTCTTT. Its protein product is CASSPYPGDSTEAFF.

This rearrangement joins TRBV12-3 or TRBV12-4 to TRBJ2-2, with 10 bases identical to TRBD1. The CDR3 totals 15 residues. J lost 6 bases, V lost 5 bases, and 6 bases had no gene match. The CDR3, as DNA: TGTGCCAGCAGTCCCCGGACAGGGGGACCCGGGGAGCTGTTTTTT. Encoded protein: CASSPRTGGPGELFF.

This clonotype showed up just a few times. The V and J genes are TRBV5-1 and TRBJ2-1; D remains ambiguous. From germline, CDR1 is SGHRS and CDR2 YFSETQ. Trimming left V 2 bases short and J 6 bases short, with 15 bases between. The CDR3 consists of 15 residues. Written as DNA, the CDR3 is TGCGCCAGCAGCTTTGACGGGTATCGAATCAATGAGCAGTTCTTC. It specifies CASSFDGYRINEQFF.

This rearrangement joins TRBV15 to TRBJ2-2, with 9 bases aligning to TRBD1. This CDR3 has 15 amino acids. Germline CDR1 is LNHNV and CDR2 is YYDKDF (reference sequence). V shed 4 bases and J 6 bases; nucleotides not matched to a gene: 6. The chain's CDR3 is CATSTGQGRAGELFF. CDR3 nucleotide sequence: TGTGCCACCAGCACAGGACAGGGGCGGGCCGGGGAGCTGTTTTTT.

The CDR3 region is CASSPPGQGLGSTEAFF. The CDR3 DNA reads TGTGCCAGCTCACCACCAGGACAGGGATTAGGGAGCACTGAAGCTTTCTTT. This chain uses TRBV18 with TRBJ1-1; 8 bases map to TRBD1. CDR1 KGHSH and CDR2 LQKENI come from the germline V gene. This CDR3 is built from 17 residues. The ends lost 0 bases at V and 4 bases at J; junction bases unmatched: 10. Complete variable domain (other parts from reference TRBV18 and TRBJ1-1): NAGVMQNPRHLVRRRGQEARLRCSPMKGHSHVYWYRQLPEEGLKFMVYLQKENIIDESGMPKERFSAEFPKEGPSILRIQQVVRGDSAAYFCASSPPGQGLGSTEAFFGQGTRLTVV.

This chain uses TRBV6-5 with TRBJ2-7, with TRBD1 matching over 10 bases. Germline values: CDR1 MNHEY, CDR2 SVGAGI. The CDR3 is 16 residues long. J lost 2 bases, V lost 2 bases, and 6 bases had no gene match. The CDR3 spells CASSYIRTGGPYEQYF. For the CDR3, the DNA is TGTGCCAGCAGTTACATTCGGACAGGGGGTCCCTACGAGCAGTACTTC.

The chain carries TRBV20-1 and TRBJ2-1, with 10 bases aligning to TRBD2. This CDR3 is built from 17 residues. Per germline, CDR1 DFQATT and CDR2 SNEGSKA (reference sequence). J lost 3 bases, V lost 3 bases, and 11 bases had no gene match. CDR3 region: CSASRLAGEINYNEQFF. For the CDR3, the DNA is TGCAGTGCTAGCCGGCTAGCGGGGGAAATTAACTACAATGAGCAGTTCTTC.

The chain couples TRBV7-9 to TRBJ2-5; 9 bases line up with TRBD2. The V segment lost 6 bases and the J segment 4 bases; nucleotides outside the gene matches: 6. Germline V gene lookup returns CDR1 SEHNR and CDR2 FQNEAQ (reference sequence). This CDR3 has 14 amino acids. The CDR3 bases are TGTGCCAGCAGGCGTGCGGGGGGGCGAGAGACCCAGTACTTC. Its protein product is CASRRAGGRETQYF. The full variable domain, completed using reference TRBV7-9 and TRBJ2-5, is DTGVSQNPRHKITKRGQNVTFRCDPISEHNRLYWYRQTLGQGPEFLTYFQNEAQLEKSRLLSDRFSAERPKGSFSTLEIQRTEQGDSAMYLCASRRAGGRETQYFGPGTRLLVL.

This clonotype was counted at least ten times. A junction end diverges from the germline sequence, so it may reflect a read error. The chain has TRBV5-1 and TRBJ2-3, with 8 bases aligning to TRBD1. CDR1 is SGHRS, CDR2 YFSETQ, per germline. This CDR3 has 15 residues. CDR3 sequence reads: CASSLRQGRTDTQYF. CDR3 bases: TGTGCCAGCAGCCTTCGACAGGGGCGCACAGATACGCAGTATTTT. The complete variable domain, with remaining parts taken from reference TRBV5-1 and TRBJ2-3, reads KAGVTQTPRYLIKTRGQQVTLSCSPISGHRSVSWYQQTPGQGLQFLFEYFSETQRNKGNFPGRFSGRQFSNSRSEMNVSTLELGDSALYLCASSLRQGRTDTQYFGPGTRLTVL.

This clonotype has more than one count but fewer than ten. This chain links TRBV5-6 with TRBJ1-3; possible D gene TRBD1, 5 bases. Germline values: CDR1 SGHDT, CDR2 YYEEEE. CDR3 length: 15 residues. Trimming stripped 4 bases from V and 3 bases from J, with 14 bases between. CDR3 protein: CASSGASDLGNTIYF. The CDR3 nucleotides are TGTGCCAGCAGCGGGGCATCGGACCTTGGAAACACCATATATTTT.

This chain uses TRBV12-3 or TRBV12-4 with TRBJ2-7; possibly TRBD1 for D (5 bases). The CDR3 covers 13 residues. Trimming pared 3 bases from V and 3 bases from J, leaving 9 bases between. The CDR3 region has the DNA TGTGCCAGCAGTTTTGACAGTCGCTACGAGCAGTACTTC. Translation gives CASSFDSRYEQYF.

Only a few counts were recorded for this clonotype. CDR3 coding DNA: TGTGCCAGCTCACAGTGGGGCAGTGGCAATCAGCCCCAGCATTTT. This sequence encodes CASSQWGSGNQPQHF. The chain employs TRBV18 and TRBJ1-5; possible D gene TRBD1, 5 bases. CDR1 is KGHSH and CDR2 is LQKENI in the germline V gene. The ends were cut back, 4 bases at V and 2 bases at J, with 12 bases in the middle. This CDR3 comprises 15 residues.

CDR3 DNA sequence: TGTGCCAGCAGTCCACTACTCGGACAGGGGAACACTGAAGCTTTCTTT. It encodes CASSPLLGQGNTEAFF. V gene TRBV12-3 or TRBV12-4 combines with J gene TRBJ1-1; 8 bases line up with TRBD1. Trimming took 5 bases from V and 1 from J; bases not matched to a gene: 9. This CDR3 is built from 16 residues.

V is TRBV7-8 and J is TRBJ2-7, with unresolved D. V lost 5 bases and J lost 5, with 19 bases in between. CDR3 size: 15 residues. Germline V gene sequence: CDR1 SGHVS, CDR2 FQNEAQ. CDR3 in amino acids: CASSPPPGWRNEQYF. The CDR3 DNA reads TGTGCCAGCAGCCCCCCTCCGGGTTGGCGCAACGAGCAGTACTTC.

The chain links TRBV6-1 to TRBJ1-6, with D perhaps TRBD1 (5 bases). V lost 5 bases and J lost 3, with 14 bases in between. Germline V gene sequence: CDR1 MNHNS, CDR2 SASEGT. This CDR3 region has 16 residues. The CDR3 DNA reads TGTGCCAGCAGTCGCGCGGGGGGGAACTATAATTCACCCCTCCACTTT. Translating gives CASSRAGGNYNSPLHF.

This chain connects TRBV20-1 to TRBJ2-3; TRBD1 matches 8 bases. This CDR3 spans 15 amino acids. With 4 bases clipped from V and 0 bases from J, the junction kept 6 bases outside the gene matches. From germline, CDR1 is DFQATT and CDR2 SNEGSKA (reference sequence). The CDR3 coding sequence is TGCAGTGCTACCGGGACAGGATTAAGCACAGATACGCAGTATTTT. As protein: CSATGTGLSTDTQYF.

The chain recombines TRBV7-3 with TRBJ2-1; 11 bases fit TRBD2. The CDR3 runs to 16 residues. V lost 5 bases to trimming and J lost 4 bases; unmatched junction nucleotides: 7. The germline gives CDR1 SGHTA, CDR2 FQGTGA. This chain's CDR3 is CASSTSSGGPYNEQFF. In nucleotides, the CDR3 is TGTGCCAGCAGCACCTCTAGCGGGGGGCCTTACAATGAGCAGTTCTTC.

The chain has TRBV7-9 and TRBJ2-6; D gene unclear. The germline V and J ends were trimmed by 6 bases and 0 bases, with 9 bases remaining between them. Germline CDR1 SEHNR, CDR2 FQNEAQ (reference sequence). The CDR3 sequence is 15 residues long. The CDR3 DNA is TGTGCCAGCAGATCACGGTTCTCTGGGGCCAACGTCCTGACTTTC. It is translated as CASRSRFSGANVLTF.

The genes are TRBV30 and TRBJ2-1, with TRBD1 matching 11 bases. Germline assignment: CDR1 GTSNPN and CDR2 SVGIG (reference sequence). This CDR3 is built from 15 residues. The V segment lost 0 bases and the J segment 9 bases; nucleotides outside the gene matches: 7. The CDR3 is CAWSVAWTGGTEQFF. Here the CDR3 DNA reads TGTGCCTGGAGTGTAGCTTGGACAGGGGGCACTGAGCAGTTCTTC. The full variable domain, its missing parts supplied by reference TRBV30 and TRBJ2-1, is SQTIHQWPATLVQPVGSPLSLECTVEGTSNPNLYWYRQAAGRGLQLLFYSVGIGQISSEVPQNLSASRPQDRQFILSSKKLLLSDSGFYLCAWSVAWTGGTEQFFGPGTRLTVL.

This clonotype was seen a few times. The chain uses TRBV29-1 and TRBJ2-1, with D perhaps TRBD2 (6 bases). V was pared by 5 bases and J by 2 bases, with 10 bases between. This CDR3 has 13 residues. Germline V CDR1 and CDR2: SQVTM, ANQGSEA. This CDR3 reads CSVMEGPYNEQFF. Written as DNA, the CDR3 is TGCAGCGTTATGGAGGGTCCCTACAATGAGCAGTTCTTC.

This clonotype was counted a few times. The chain links TRBV7-2 to TRBJ1-3; no firm D call. V lost 7 bases and J 0 bases, leaving 10 bases between the germline ends. Germline V gene sequence: CDR1 SGHTA, CDR2 FQGNSA. The CDR3 length is 14 residues. This chain's CDR3 is CASTRRFSGNTIYF. CDR3 sequence (DNA): TGTGCCAGCACGCGTCGTTTCTCTGGAAACACCATATATTTT.

CDR3 protein: CASSEGGLREKLFF. The CDR3 coding sequence is TGTGCCAGCAGTGAGGGAGGGTTACGGGAAAAACTGTTTTTT. This chain links TRBV2 with TRBJ1-4; D is undetermined. V lost 3 bases, J lost 8 bases, and 13 bases lay in between. Germline V CDR1 and CDR2: SNHLY, FYNNEI. This CDR3 is 14 amino acids long.

This chain joins TRBV6-5 and TRBJ1-3; 9 bases are a match to TRBD1. The CDR3 runs to 15 residues. With 0 bases clipped from V and 4 bases from J, the junction kept 1 base outside the gene matches. CDR1 is MNHEY, CDR2 SVGAGI, per germline. CDR3 sequence reads: CASSYSTGGGNTIYF. DNA of the CDR3: TGTGCCAGCAGTTACTCGACAGGGGGAGGAAACACCATATATTTT.